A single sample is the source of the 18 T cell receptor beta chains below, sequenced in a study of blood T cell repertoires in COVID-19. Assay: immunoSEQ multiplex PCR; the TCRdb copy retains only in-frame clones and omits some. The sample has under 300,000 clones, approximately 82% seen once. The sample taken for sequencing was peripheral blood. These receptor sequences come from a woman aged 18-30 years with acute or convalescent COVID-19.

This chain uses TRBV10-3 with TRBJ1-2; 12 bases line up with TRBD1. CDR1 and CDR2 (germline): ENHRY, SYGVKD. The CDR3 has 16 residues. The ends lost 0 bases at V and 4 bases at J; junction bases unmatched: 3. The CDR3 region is CAISESGQGASYGYTF. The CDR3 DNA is TGTGCCATCAGTGAGTCGGGACAGGGGGCTTCCTATGGCTACACCTTC.

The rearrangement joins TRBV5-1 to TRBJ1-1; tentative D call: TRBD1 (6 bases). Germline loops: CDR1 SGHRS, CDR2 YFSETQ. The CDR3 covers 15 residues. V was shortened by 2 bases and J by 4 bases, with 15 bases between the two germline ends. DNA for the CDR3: TGCGCCAGCAGCTTAACAGGGACCCCGGGCACTGAAGCTTTCTTT. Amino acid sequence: CASSLTGTPGTEAFF.

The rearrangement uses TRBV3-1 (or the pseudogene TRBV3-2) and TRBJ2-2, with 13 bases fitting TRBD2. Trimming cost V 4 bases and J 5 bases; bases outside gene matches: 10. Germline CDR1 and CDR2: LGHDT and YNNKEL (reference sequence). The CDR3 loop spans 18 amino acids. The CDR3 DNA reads TGTGCCAGCAGCCGCCCCTGGACTAGCGGGAGCCGAACCGGGGAGCTGTTTTTT. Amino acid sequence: CASSRPWTSGSRTGELFF.

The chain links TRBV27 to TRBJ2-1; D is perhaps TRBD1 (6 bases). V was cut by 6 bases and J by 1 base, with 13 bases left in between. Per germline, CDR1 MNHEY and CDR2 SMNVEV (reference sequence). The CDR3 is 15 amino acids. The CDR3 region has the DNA TGTGCCAGCAGATCCTGGACAGAATCCTACAATGAGCAGTTCTTC. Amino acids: CASRSWTESYNEQFF.

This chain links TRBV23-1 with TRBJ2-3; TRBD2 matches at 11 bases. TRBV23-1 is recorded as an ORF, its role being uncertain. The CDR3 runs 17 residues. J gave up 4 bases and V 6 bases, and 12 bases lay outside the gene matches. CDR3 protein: CASRLRIPGLAADTQYF. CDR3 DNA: TGCGCCAGCAGGCTGAGAATCCCGGGACTAGCGGCAGATACGCAGTATTTT.

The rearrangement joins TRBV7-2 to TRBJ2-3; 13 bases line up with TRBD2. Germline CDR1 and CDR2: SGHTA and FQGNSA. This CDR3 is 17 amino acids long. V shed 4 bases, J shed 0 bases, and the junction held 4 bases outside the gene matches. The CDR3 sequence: CASSSELAGGSTDTQYF. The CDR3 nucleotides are TGTGCCAGCAGCTCGGAACTAGCGGGAGGGAGCACAGATACGCAGTATTTT.

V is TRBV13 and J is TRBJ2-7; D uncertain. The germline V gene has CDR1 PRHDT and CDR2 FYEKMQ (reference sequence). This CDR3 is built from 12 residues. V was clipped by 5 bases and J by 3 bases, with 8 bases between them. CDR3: CASSLSGYEQYF. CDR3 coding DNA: TGTGCCAGCAGCCTGTCAGGCTACGAGCAGTACTTC.

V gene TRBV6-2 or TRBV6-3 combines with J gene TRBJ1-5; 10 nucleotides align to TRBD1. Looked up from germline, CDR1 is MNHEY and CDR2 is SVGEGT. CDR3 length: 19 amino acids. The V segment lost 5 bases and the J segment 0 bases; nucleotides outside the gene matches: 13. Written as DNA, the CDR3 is TGTGCCAGCAGTACCCGGACAGGGGGGGATGGATATAGCAATCAGCCCCAGCATTTT. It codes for CASSTRTGGDGYSNQPQHF.

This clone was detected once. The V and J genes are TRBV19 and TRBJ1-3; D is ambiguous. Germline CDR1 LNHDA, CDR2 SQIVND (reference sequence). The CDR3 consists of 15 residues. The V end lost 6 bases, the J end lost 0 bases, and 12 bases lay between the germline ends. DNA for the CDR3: TGTGCCAGTAGGGCCTCAGGTTACTCTGGAAACACCATATATTTT. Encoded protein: CASRASGYSGNTIYF.

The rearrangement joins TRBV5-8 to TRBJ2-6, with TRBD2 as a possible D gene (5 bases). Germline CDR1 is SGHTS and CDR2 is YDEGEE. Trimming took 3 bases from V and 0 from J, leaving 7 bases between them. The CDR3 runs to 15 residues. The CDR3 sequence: CASSYGISGANVLTF. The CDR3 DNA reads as TGTGCCAGCAGCTACGGGATCTCTGGGGCCAACGTCCTGACTTTC.

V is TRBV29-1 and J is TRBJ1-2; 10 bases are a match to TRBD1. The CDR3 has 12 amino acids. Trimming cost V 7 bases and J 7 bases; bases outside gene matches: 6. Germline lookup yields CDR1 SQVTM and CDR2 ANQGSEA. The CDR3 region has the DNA TGCAGCGACGGGACAGGGGCCATTGGCTACACCTTC. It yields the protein CSDGTGAIGYTF.

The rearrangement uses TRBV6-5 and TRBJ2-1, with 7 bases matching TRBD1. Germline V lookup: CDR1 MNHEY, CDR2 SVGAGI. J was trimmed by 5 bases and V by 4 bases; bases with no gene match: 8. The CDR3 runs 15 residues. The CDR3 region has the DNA TGTGCCAGCAGTTTTACGACAGGGTCTCACAATGAGCAGTTCTTC. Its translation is CASSFTTGSHNEQFF.

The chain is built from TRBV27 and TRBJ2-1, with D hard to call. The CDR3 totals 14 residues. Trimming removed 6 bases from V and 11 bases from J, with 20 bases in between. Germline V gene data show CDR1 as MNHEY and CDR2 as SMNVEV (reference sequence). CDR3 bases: TGTGCCAGCAGCTCGGCGACTCATACAATGAAGCAGTTCTTC. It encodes CASSSATHTMKQFF.

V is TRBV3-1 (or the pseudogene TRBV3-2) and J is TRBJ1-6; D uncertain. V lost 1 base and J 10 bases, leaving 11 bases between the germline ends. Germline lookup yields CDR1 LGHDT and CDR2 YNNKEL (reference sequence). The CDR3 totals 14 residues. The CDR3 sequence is CASSQAFPGSPLHF. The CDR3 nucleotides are TGTGCCAGCAGCCAAGCATTCCCAGGATCACCCCTCCACTTT.

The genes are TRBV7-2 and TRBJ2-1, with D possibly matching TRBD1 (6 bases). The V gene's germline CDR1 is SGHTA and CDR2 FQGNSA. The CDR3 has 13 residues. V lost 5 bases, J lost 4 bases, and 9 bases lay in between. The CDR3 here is CASSPGQYNEQFF. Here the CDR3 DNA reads TGTGCCAGCAGCCCCGGACAGTACAATGAGCAGTTCTTC. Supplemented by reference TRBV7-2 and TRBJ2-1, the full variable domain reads GAGVSQSPSNKVTEKGKDVELRCDPISGHTALYWYRQSLGQGLEFLIYFQGNSAPDKSGLPSDRFSAERTGGSVSTLTIQRTQQEDSAVYLCASSPGQYNEQFFGPGTRLTVL.

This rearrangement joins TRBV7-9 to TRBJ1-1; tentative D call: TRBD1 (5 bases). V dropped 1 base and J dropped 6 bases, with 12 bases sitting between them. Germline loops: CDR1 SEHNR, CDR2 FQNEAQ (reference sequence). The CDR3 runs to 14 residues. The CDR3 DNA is TGTGCCAGCAGCTTAGAGGGGCGGGGGGCTGAAGCTTTCTTT. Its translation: CASSLEGRGAEAFF.

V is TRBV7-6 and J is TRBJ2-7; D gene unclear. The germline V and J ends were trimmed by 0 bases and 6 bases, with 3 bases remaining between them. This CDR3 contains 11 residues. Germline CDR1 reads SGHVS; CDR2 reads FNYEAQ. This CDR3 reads CASSLALEQYF. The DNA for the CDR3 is TGTGCCAGCAGCTTAGCTCTCGAGCAGTACTTC.

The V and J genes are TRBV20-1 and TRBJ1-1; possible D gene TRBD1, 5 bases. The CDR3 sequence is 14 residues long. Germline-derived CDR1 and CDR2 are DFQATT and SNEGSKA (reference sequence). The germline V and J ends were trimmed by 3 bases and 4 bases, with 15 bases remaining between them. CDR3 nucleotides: TGCAGTGCTAGTTATCCGGGGGTGAGCACTGAAGCTTTCTTT. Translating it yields CSASYPGVSTEAFF.